Sequencing of this TCR beta chain was carried out in a study of OX40 agonist ivuxolimab in advanced cancers. Using immunoSEQ multiplex PCR, the repertoire was profiled, and TCRdb retains in-frame clones only, with some absent. Of under 50,000 clones in the sample, about 80% were seen once. As to this clone: Its antigen remains unidentified.

General observations from the study: Specificity for antigen went undetermined in the expanded peripheral T cells. At doses 0.1 to 3.0 mg/kg, CD4+ and CD8+ clones expanded.

Sequenced material: CD4+ or CD8+ T cells sorted from blood, taken in a trial of the OX40 agonist ivuxolimab. The TCR originated in an adult with an advanced solid tumor such as melanoma, head and neck, liver or kidney cancer.

The CDR3: CASIDRGNTEAFF. CDR3 nucleotides: TGTGCCAGCATCGACAGGGGGAACACTGAAGCTTTCTTT. The chain joins TRBV6-6 to TRBJ1-1; 8 nucleotides align to TRBD1. V was clipped by 7 bases and J by 1 base; unmatched bases: 2. Germline lookup yields CDR1 MNHNY and CDR2 SVGAGI (reference sequence). The CDR3 is 13 residues long.